This is a list of T cell receptor beta chains from one sample in a study of blood T cell repertoires in COVID-19. The table came from immunoSEQ multiplex PCR; TCRdb's copy has only in-frame clones and leaves some out. The sample has about 120,000 clones; approximately 77% are singletons. Sequenced input: peripheral blood. Receptors were obtained from a human donor in a cohort sampled during active COVID-19. Both conserved end residues are part of each CDR3. The order of the fields is J gene, V gene, CDR3 protein.

TRBJ2-5 TRBV6-5 CASGRRQETQYF
TRBJ1-2 TRBV6-5 CASSSAPRSYGYTF
TRBJ2-7 TRBV9 CASSAAGTSYEQYF
TRBJ1-2 TRBV4-1 CASSQDSTGLANYGYTF
TRBJ1-1 TRBV4-1 CASSHDRWAGEAFF
TRBJ1-2 TRBV5-6 CASSLAAGGGYGYTF
TRBJ1-4 TRBV9 CASSPHILQGDEKLFF
TRBJ2-6 TRBV5-4 CASSLWHSGANVLTF
TRBJ2-7 TRBV7-9 CASSHKGTSSYEQYF
TRBJ1-1 TRBV7-9 CASSRTTGPNAEAFF
TRBJ2-7 TRBV7-9 CASSLRDLIYEQYF
TRBJ2-6 TRBV3-1/TRBV3-2 CASSQMTGDFFSGANVLTF
TRBJ1-5 TRBV19 CASSMSGGQGHQPQHF
TRBJ2-3 TRBV28 CASIAAGVPTDTQYF